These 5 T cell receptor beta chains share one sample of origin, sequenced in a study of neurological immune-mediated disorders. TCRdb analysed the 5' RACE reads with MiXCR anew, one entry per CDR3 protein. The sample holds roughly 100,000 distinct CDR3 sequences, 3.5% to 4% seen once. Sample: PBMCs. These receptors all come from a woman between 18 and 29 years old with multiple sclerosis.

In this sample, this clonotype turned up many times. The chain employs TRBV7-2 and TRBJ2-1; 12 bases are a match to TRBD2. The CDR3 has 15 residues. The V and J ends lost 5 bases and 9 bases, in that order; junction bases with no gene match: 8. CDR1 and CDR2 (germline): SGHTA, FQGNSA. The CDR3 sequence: CASSTWTSGKGEQFF. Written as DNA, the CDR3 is TGTGCCAGCAGCACCTGGACTAGCGGGAAAGGTGAGCAGTTCTTC.

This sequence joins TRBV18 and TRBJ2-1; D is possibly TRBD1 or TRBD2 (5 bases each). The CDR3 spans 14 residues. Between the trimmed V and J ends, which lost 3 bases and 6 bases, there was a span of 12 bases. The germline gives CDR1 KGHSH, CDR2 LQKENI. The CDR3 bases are TGTGCCAGCTCACCCAGGGAGCTTGGCAATGAGCAGTTCTTC. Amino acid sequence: CASSPRELGNEQFF.

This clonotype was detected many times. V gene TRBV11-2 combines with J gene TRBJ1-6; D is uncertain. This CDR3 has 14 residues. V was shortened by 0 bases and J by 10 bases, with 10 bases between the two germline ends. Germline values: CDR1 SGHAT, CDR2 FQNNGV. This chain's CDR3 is CASSLDTPSSPLHF. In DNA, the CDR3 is TGTGCCAGCAGCTTAGATACCCCCAGCTCACCCCTCCACTTT. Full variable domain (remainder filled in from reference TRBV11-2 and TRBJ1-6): EAGVAQSPRYKIIEKRQSVAFWCNPISGHATLYWYQQILGQGPKLLIQFQNNGVVDDSQLPKDRFSAERLKGVDSTLKIQPAKLEDSAVYLCASSLDTPSSPLHFGNGTRLTVT.

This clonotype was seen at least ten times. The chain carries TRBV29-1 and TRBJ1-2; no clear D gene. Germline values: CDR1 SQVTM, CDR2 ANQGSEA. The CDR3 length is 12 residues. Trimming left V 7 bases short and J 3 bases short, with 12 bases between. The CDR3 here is CSAGGLDYGYTF. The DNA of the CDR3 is TGCAGCGCAGGCGGATTGGACTATGGCTACACCTTC.

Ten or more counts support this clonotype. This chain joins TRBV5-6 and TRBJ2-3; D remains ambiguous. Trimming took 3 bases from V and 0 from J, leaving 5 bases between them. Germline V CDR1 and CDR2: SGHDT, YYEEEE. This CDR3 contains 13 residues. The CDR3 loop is CASSYASTDTQYF. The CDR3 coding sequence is TGTGCCAGCAGCTATGCGAGCACAGATACGCAGTATTTT.